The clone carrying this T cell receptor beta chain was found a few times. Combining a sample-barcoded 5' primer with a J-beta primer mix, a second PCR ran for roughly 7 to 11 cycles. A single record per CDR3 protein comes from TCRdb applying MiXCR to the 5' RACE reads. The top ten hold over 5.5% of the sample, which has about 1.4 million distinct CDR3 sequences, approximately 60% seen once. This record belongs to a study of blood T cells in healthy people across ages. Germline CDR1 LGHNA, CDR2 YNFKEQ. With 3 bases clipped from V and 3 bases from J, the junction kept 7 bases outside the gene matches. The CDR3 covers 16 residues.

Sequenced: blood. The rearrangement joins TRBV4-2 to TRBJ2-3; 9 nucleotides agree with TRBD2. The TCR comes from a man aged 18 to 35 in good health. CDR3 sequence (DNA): TGTGCCAGCAGCCACCTTAGCGGGGGTGGGACAGATACGCAGTATTTT. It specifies CASSHLSGGGTDTQYF.